Listed below are T cell receptor beta chains from one sample, sequenced in a study of shared clonotypes between healthy human individuals. Sequencing was performed with immunoSEQ multiplex PCR; in TCRdb, only in-frame clones are kept and a portion is missing. The data hold millions of clones, with just over 90% observed a single time. The sample consisted of naive CD4+ T cells sorted from blood. The receptors originated from a man aged 18 to 35 in good health. CDR3s include the opening cysteine and the closing phenylalanine or tryptophan. The D gene is left open where the match is weak. Not every row has a clone size; where given, it reads once, few, many or a size class.

d_call clone_size j_call v_call cdr3_nt cdr3_aa
TRBD1 - TRBJ2-5 TRBV25-1 TGTGCCAGCAGTGATTCCGGGACAGCAAAGGAGGCCCAGTACTTC CASSDSGTAKEAQYF
- - TRBJ1-5 TRBV27 TGTGCCAGCAGTTTATCGAGCACTTCCAATCAGCCCCAGCATTTT CASSLSSTSNQPQHF
- - TRBJ2-3 TRBV5-1 TGCGCCAGCAGCGCGGACAGTATCTATACGCAGTATTTT CASSADSIYTQYF
- - TRBJ1-2 TRBV2 TGTGCCAGCAGTGATTTACAGTCCAGTGGCTACACCTTC CASSDLQSSGYTF
TRBD1 - TRBJ1-6 TRBV18 TGTGCCAGCTCACCACAGGGGGCCAGTTCACCCCTCCACTTT CASSPQGASSPLHF
- - TRBJ2-7 TRBV7-8 TGTGCCAGCAGCCTCCTGGTAGGGTGGGACGAGCAGTACTTC CASSLLVGWDEQYF
- - TRBJ2-7 TRBV5-1 TGCGCCAGCAGCTTGGCGCCTGGGAACTACGAGCAGTACTTC CASSLAPGNYEQYF
- - TRBJ2-1 TRBV14 TGTGCCAGCAGCCAAGGGGGGTACTACAATGAGCAGTTCTTC CASSQGGYYNEQFF
TRBD1 - TRBJ1-3 TRBV19 TGTGCCAGTAGGGCGACAGGGGCTGGAAACACCATATATTTT CASRATGAGNTIYF
- - TRBJ2-5 TRBV2 TGTGCCAGCAGAGGGGTTTGGGAGACCCAGTACTTC CASRGVWETQYF
TRBD1 - TRBJ2-7 TRBV7-2 TGTGCCAGCAGACTCGGGACAGGGGGCCACGAGCAGTACTTC CASRLGTGGHEQYF
TRBD1 few TRBJ2-7 TRBV19 TGTGCCAGTAGTGCCTATCCTCGACAGGGGATCAAGTCCCACGAGCAGTACTTC CASSAYPRQGIKSHEQYF
TRBD1 - TRBJ1-3 TRBV5-1 TGCGCCAGCAGCCTGTGGACAGGGACTGGAAACACCATATATTTT CASSLWTGTGNTIYF
- - TRBJ2-2 TRBV7-9 TGTGCCAGCAGCTTATCCACAGGGTTAGCGAACACCGGGGAGCTGTTTTTT CASSLSTGLANTGELFF
- - TRBJ1-5 TRBV6-5 TGTGCCAGCACCCCCCGGCGGGGAGCCCAGCCCCAGCATTTT CASTPRRGAQPQHF
TRBD1 - TRBJ1-5 TRBV29-1 TGCAGCGTTGCCGGGACAGGGGGCTCATCTAGCAATCAGCCCCAGCATTTT CSVAGTGGSSSNQPQHF
TRBD1 - TRBJ2-3 TRBV7-3 TGTGCCAGCAGGCGGACAGGGGAAGGCACAGATACGCAGTATTTT CASRRTGEGTDTQYF
TRBD2 - TRBJ2-2 TRBV5-4 TGTGCCAGCAGCCCCGGGACTAGCGGGAGCACCTCGGCGGGGGAGCTGTTTTTT CASSPGTSGSTSAGELFF
- - TRBJ1-4 TRBV7-9 TGTGCCAGCAGCTTAGGGGGACTGAATGAAAAACTGTTTTTT CASSLGGLNEKLFF
TRBD1 - TRBJ1-2 TRBV30 TGTGCCTGGAGTGTGAGGACAGGGGACGGCTACACCTTC CAWSVRTGDGYTF
- - TRBJ2-2 TRBV6-5 TGTGCCAGCAGCCCGGGCGGAGCGGGCACCGGGGAGCTGTTTTTT CASSPGGAGTGELFF
- - TRBJ2-7 TRBV5-1 TGCGCCAGCAGCTTCTCCGGGAAGGACTACGAGCAGTACTTC CASSFSGKDYEQYF
- - TRBJ1-1 TRBV5-1 TGCGCCAGCAGCTTAAAGGGGTACACTGAAGCTTTCTTT CASSLKGYTEAFF
- - TRBJ2-3 TRBV23-1 TGCGCCAGCGTTCACCCTAAGCCCTTACGCACACGGGTCACAGATACGCAGTATTTT CASVHPKPLRTRVTDTQYF
TRBD1 - TRBJ2-5 TRBV28 TGTGCCAGCAGTTTAGGACAGGGTGCGAAGACCCAGTACTTC CASSLGQGAKTQYF
TRBD1 - TRBJ1-1 TRBV18 TGTGCCAGCTCACCACCGATGACAGGGGAAGCTTTCTTT CASSPPMTGEAFF